This T cell receptor (beta chain) appears in the sequencing data of a study of T cell responses to AZD1222 COVID-19 vaccine. The study's findings and limits: Sampling that yielded the repertoires occurred only after the peak T cell response.

From germline, CDR1 is SGHAT and CDR2 FQDESV (reference sequence). With 8 bases removed from V and 9 bases from J, the gap between germline ends came to 20 bases. This CDR3 has 14 residues. Doses given second, at about 4 or about 12 weeks, were pooled. Sequencing was performed with immunoSEQ multiplex PCR; in TCRdb, only in-frame clones are kept and a portion is missing. This sample has about 120,000 clones, with 70% to 90% found just once. In regard to this clone: The antigen is undetermined.

The TCR sequence derives from an adult who received the AZD1222 COVID-19 vaccine. This chain joins TRBV11-1 and TRBJ2-1, with a weak D call TRBD2 (6 bases). Sequenced material: peripheral blood, taken 28 days after the second AZD1222 dose. Here the CDR3 DNA reads TGTGCCAGCTCCCCAGAAACGGGGGTGGTTGAGCAGTTCTTC. It codes for CASSPETGVVEQFF.